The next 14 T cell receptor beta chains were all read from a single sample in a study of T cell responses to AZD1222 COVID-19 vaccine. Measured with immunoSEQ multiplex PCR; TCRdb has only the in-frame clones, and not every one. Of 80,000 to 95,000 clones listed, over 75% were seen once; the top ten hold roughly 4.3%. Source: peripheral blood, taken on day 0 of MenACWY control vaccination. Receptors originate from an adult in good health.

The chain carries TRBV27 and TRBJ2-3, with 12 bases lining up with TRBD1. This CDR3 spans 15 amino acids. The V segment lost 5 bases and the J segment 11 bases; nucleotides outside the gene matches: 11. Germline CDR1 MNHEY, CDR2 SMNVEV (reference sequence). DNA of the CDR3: TGTGCCAGCAGTCTCCGGGACAGGGGGCGGGGAGGGCAGTATTTT. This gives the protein CASSLRDRGRGGQYF.

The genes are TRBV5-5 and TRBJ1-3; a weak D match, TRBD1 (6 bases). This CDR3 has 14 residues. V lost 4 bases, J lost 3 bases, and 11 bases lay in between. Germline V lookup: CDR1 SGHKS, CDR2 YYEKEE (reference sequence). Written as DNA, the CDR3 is TGTGCCAGCAGCCAGGGGACAAGTGGAAACACCATATATTTT. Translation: CASSQGTSGNTIYF.

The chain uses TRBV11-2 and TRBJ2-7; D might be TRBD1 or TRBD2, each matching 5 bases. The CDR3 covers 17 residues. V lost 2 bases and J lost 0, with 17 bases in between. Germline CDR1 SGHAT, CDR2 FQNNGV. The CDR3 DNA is TGTGCCAGCAGCTTAACCACGGGACCCAAAGCCTCCTACGAGCAGTACTTC. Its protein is CASSLTTGPKASYEQYF.

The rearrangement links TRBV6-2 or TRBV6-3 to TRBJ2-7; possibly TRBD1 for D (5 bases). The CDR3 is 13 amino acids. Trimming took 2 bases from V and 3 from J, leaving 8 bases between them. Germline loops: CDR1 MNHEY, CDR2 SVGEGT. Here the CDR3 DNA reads TGTGCCAGCAGTTACCCTGGACACTACGAGCAGTACTTC. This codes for CASSYPGHYEQYF.

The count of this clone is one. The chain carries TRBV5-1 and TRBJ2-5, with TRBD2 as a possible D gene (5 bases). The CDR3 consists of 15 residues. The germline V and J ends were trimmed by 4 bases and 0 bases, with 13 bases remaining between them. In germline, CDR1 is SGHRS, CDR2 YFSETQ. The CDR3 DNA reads TGCGCCAGCAGCGGCGAGAGAGGGTACCAAGAGACCCAGTACTTC. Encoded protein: CASSGERGYQETQYF.

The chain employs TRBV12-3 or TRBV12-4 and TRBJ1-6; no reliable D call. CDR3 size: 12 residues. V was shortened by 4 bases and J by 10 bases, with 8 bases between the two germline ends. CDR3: CASSYQASPLHF. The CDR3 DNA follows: TGTGCCAGCAGTTACCAGGCCTCACCCCTCCACTTT.

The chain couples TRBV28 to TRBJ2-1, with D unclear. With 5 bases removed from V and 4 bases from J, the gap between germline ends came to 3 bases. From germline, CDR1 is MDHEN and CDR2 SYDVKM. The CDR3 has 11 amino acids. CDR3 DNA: TGTGCCAGCAGTCCTTACAATGAGCAGTTCTTC. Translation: CASSPYNEQFF.

The CDR3, as DNA: TGTGCCAGTAGTTTACAGGGACCCGGGGAGCTGTTTTTT. This encodes CASSLQGPGELFF. V usage is TRBV19 and J usage is TRBJ2-2; tentative D call: TRBD1 (6 bases). V lost 5 bases and J 6 bases, leaving 10 bases between the germline ends. CDR1 and CDR2 from the germline V gene are LNHDA and SQIVND (reference sequence). This CDR3 is built from 13 residues. Variable domain in full (rest from reference TRBV19 and TRBJ2-2): DGGITQSPKYLFRKEGQNVTLSCEQNLNHDAMYWYRQDPGQGLRLIYYSQIVNDFQKGDIAEGYSVSREKKESFPLTVTSAQKNPTAFYLCASSLQGPGELFFGEGSRLTVL.

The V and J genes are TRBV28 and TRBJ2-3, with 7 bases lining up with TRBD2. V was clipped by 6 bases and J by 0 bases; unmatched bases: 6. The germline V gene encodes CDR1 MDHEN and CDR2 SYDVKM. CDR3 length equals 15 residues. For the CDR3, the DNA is TGTGCCAGCAGAGAGCTGCGGGAGAGCACAGATACGCAGTATTTT. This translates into CASRELRESTDTQYF.

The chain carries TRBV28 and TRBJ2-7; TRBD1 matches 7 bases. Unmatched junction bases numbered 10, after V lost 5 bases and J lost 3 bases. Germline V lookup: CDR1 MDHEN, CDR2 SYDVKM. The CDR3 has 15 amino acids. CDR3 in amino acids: CASSPSGTANYEQYF. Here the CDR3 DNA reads TGTGCCAGCAGTCCTTCCGGGACAGCAAACTACGAGCAGTACTTC. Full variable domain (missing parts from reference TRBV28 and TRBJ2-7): DVKVTQSSRYLVKRTGEKVFLECVQDMDHENMFWYRQDPGLGLRLIYFSYDVKMKEKGDIPEGYSVSREKKERFSLILESASTNQTSMYLCASSPSGTANYEQYFGPGTRLTVT.

The CDR3 DNA is TGTGCCACCAGCAGTACTCAGGGGGCGATTCGTAACACTGAAGCTTTCTTT. Translating it yields CATSSTQGAIRNTEAFF. The chain is built from TRBV15 and TRBJ1-1, with TRBD1 identical over 8 bases. The CDR3 contains 17 residues. With 3 bases clipped from V and 2 bases from J, the junction kept 11 bases outside the gene matches. Per germline, CDR1 LNHNV and CDR2 YYDKDF (reference sequence).

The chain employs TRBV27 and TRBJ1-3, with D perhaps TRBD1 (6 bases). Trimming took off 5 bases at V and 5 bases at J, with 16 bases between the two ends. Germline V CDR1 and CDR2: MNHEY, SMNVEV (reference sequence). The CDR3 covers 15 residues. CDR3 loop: CASSPQGSRRNTIYF. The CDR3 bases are TGTGCCAGCAGTCCCCAGGGGTCTCGACGAAACACCATATATTTT.

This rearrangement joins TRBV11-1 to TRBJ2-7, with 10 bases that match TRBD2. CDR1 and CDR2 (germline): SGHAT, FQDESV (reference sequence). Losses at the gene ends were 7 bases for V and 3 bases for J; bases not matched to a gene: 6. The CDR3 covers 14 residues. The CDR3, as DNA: TGTGCCAGCACTGAGCGGGAGGGCATCTACGAGCAGTACTTC. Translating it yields CASTEREGIYEQYF.

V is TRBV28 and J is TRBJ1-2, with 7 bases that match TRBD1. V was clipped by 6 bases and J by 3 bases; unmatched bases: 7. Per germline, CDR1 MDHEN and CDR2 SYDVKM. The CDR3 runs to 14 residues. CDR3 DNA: TGTGCCAGCAGCCAGGGACAGCCCTACTATGGCTACACCTTC. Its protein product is CASSQGQPYYGYTF.